This TCR beta chain was observed in a study of T cells after yellow fever vaccination. Germline V gives CDR1 SGHTA, CDR2 FQGNSA. This CDR3 has 15 amino acids. The V gene end was trimmed by 2 bases and the J gene end by 5 bases; junction bases not matched to a gene: 5. From the 5' RACE reads, TCRdb called clonotypes with MiXCR, one entry per CDR3 protein. The sample lists 600,000 to 750,000 distinct CDR3 sequences; over 9% were seen once. The TCR comes from a man aged 30 to 39 who received the YFV17D yellow fever vaccine. Sequencing was performed on PBMCs, taken on the day of the yellow fever booster vaccination. The chain has TRBV7-2 and TRBJ2-2; 7 positions agree with TRBD2. CDR3 in DNA: TGTGCCAGCAGCTTATCGAATAGCGGGACCGGGGAGCTGTTTTTT. Its protein product is CASSLSNSGTGELFF. Filled out from reference TRBV7-2 and TRBJ2-2, the complete variable domain reads GAGVSQSPSNKVTEKGKDVELRCDPISGHTALYWYRQSLGQGLEFLIYFQGNSAPDKSGLPSDRFSAERTGGSVSTLTIQRTQQEDSAVYLCASSLSNSGTGELFFGEGSRLTVL.